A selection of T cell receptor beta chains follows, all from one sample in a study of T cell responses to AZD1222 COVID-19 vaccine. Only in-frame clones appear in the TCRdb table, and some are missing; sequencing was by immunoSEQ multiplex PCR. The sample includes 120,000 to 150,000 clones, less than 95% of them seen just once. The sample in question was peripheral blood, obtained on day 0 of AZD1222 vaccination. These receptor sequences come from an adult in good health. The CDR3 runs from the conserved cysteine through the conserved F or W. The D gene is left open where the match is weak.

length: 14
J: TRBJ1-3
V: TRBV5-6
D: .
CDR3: CASSGGPGGNTIYF

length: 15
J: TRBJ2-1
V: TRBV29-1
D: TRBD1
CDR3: CSVGTGVIDYNEQFF

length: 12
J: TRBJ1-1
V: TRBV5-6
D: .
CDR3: CASSLSRTEAFF

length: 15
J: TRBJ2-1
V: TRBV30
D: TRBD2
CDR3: CAWVTSGVSYNEQFF

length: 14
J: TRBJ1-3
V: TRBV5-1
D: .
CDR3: CASSVSDSGNTIYF

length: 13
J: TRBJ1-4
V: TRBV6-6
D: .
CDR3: CASRGGGGEKLFF

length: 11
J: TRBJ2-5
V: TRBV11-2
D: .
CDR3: CASSLDLTQYF

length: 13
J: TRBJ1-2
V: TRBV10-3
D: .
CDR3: CAISDSEGFGYTF

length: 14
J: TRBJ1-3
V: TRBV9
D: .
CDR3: CASSITGTGNTIYF

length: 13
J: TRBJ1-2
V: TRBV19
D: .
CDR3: CASSRVGQYGYTF

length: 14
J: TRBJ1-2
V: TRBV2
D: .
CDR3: CASSPQAFSYGYTF

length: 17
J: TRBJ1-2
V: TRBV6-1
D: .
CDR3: CASSESGTARANYGYTF

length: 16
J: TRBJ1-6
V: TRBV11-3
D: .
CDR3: CASTRGGRGPNSPLHF

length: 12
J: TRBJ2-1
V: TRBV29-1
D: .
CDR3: CSVGTLSNEQFF

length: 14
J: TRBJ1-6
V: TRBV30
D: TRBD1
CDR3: CAWVGDRGNSPLHF

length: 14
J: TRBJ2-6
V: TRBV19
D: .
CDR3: CASTPGSGANVLTF

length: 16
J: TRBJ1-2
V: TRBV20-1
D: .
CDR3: CSASGGLRLADYGYTF

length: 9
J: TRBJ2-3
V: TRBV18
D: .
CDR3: CARPDTQYF

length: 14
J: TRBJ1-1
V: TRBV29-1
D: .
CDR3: CSVVLRGRFDEAFF

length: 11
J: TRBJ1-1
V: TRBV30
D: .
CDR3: CAWSAALTAFF

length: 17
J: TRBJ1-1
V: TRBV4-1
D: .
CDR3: CASSQDNDRLLNTEAFF

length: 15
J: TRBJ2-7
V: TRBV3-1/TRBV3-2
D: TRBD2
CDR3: CASGPSGGLSYEQYF

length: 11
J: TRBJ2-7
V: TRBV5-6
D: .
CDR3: CASGRGYEQYF

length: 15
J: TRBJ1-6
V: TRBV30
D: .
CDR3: CAWSRGGAGKSPLHF

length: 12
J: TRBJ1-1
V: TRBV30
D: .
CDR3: CAWGPGDTEAFF

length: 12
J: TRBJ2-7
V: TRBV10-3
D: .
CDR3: CAISDRGYEQYF

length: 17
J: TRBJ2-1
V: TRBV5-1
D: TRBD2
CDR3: CASSLMASGNSRDEQFF

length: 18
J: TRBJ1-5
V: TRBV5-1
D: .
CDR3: CASSLEAADVYSNQPQHF

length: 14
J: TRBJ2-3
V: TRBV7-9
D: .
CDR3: CASSGPRPTDTQYF

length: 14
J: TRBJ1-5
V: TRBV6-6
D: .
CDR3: CASTLGQSNQPQHF

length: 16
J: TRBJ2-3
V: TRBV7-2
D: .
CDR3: CASSSLGGHTPDTQYF

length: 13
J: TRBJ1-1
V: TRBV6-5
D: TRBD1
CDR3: CASSGTGGTEAFF

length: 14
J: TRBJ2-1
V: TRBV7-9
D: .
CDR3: CASSESGTYNEQFF

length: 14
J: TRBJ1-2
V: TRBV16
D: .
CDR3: CASTSLRGGDGYTF

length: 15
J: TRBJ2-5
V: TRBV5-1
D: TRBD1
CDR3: CASSLGTGAWETQYF

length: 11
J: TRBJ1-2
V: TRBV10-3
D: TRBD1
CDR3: CASLTGMGYTF

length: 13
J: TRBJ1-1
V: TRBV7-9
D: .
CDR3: CASSREANTEAFF

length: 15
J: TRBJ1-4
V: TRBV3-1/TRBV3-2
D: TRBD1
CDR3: CASSRKTGEIKKLFF

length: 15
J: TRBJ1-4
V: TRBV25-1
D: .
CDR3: CASSTEIATNEKLFF

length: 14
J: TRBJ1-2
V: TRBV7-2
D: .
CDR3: CASSRVGRGHGYTF

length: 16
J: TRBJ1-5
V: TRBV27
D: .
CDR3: CASSPWPIGSNQPQHF

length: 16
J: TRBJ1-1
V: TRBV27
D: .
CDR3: CASSLNPGLQNTEAFF

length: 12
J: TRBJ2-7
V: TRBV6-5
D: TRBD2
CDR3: CASSYRGDEQYF

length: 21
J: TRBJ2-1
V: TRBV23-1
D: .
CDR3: CASSQDEPEDGGGPGYNEQFF

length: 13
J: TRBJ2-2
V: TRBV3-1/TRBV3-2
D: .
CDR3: CASSWQGSGELFF

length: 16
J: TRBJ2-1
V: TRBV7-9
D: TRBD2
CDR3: CASSLEAGLPWSEQFF

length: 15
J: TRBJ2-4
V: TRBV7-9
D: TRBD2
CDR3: CASSYTSGRGNIQYF

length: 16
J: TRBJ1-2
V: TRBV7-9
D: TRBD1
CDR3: CASSFMGIDRGHGYTF

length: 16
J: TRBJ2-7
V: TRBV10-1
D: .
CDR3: CASSEVGGPSSYEQYF

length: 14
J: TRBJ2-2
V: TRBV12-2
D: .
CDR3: CASGRESSTGELFF

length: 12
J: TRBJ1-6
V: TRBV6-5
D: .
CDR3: CASVWGGSPLHF

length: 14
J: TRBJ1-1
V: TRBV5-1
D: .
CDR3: CASSLSGTSAEAFF

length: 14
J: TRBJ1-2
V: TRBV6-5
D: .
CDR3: CASTLGGANYGYTF

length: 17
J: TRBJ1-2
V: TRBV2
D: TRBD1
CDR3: CASGVAGQGASLYGYTF

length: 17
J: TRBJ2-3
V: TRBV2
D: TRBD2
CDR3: CASLELSYAGGTDTQYF